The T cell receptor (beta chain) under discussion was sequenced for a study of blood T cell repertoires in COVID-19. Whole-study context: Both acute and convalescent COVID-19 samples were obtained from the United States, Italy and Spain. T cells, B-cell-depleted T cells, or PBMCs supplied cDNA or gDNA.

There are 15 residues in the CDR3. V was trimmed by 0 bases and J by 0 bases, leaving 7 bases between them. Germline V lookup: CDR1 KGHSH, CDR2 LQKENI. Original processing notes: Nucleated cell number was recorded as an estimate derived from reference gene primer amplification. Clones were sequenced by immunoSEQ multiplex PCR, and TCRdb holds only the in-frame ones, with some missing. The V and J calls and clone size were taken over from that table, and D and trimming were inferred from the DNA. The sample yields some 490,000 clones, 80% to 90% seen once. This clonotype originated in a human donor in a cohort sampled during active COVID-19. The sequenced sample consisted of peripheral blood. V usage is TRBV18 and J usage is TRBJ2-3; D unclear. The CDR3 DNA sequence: TGTGCCAGCTCACCACCGGTTACTAGCACAGATACGCAGTATTTT. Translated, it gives CASSPPVTSTDTQYF.